One sample yielded the 22 T cell receptor beta chains listed below, sequenced in a study of shared clonotypes between healthy human individuals. Terminally differentiated effector memory CD45RA+ cells were excluded by CCR7 positive selection of CD45RO-negative cells. Clones were sequenced by immunoSEQ multiplex PCR, and TCRdb holds only the in-frame ones, with some missing. The sample contains about 2.1 million clones, over 85% of which appear only once. The material sequenced was naive CD8+ T cells from PBMCs. The receptors stem from a man aged 18 to 30 in good health. Some clones in this sample may be carry-over from other donors' samples.

This chain links TRBV28 with TRBJ1-2, with a weak D call TRBD1 (5 bases). CDR3 length: 16 residues. V dropped 6 bases and J dropped 8 bases, with 25 bases sitting between them. In germline, CDR1 is MDHEN, CDR2 SYDVKM. The CDR3 coding sequence is TGTGCCAGCAGGCCTGAGGACATTACGGGTCCCGACGGCTACACCTTC. Protein product: CASRPEDITGPDGYTF.

The chain links TRBV11-3 to TRBJ2-1, with 8 bases aligning to TRBD2. This CDR3 spans 16 amino acids. J lost 3 bases, V lost 4 bases, and 8 bases had no gene match. Germline V gives CDR1 SGHNT, CDR2 YENEEA. This CDR3 reads CASSSGLALDYNEQFF. The CDR3 nucleotides are TGTGCCAGCAGCTCAGGACTAGCCCTAGACTACAATGAGCAGTTCTTC. Variable domain in full (rest from reference TRBV11-3 and TRBJ2-1): EAGVVQSPRYKIIEKKQPVAFWCNPISGHNTLYWYLQNLGQGPELLIRYENEEAVDDSQLPKDRFSAERLKGVDSTLKIQPAELGDSAVYLCASSSGLALDYNEQFFGPGTRLTVL.

The chain is built from TRBV15 and TRBJ2-3; D is perhaps TRBD2 (5 bases). Germline assignment: CDR1 LNHNV and CDR2 YYDKDF (reference sequence). V was pared by 8 bases and J by 1 base, with 22 bases between. This CDR3 has 17 amino acids. The CDR3 sequence: CATPQFGRGNRTDTQYF. CDR3 sequence (DNA): TGTGCCACCCCACAGTTTGGGAGAGGTAATCGCACAGATACGCAGTATTTT.

The V gene is TRBV29-1, the J gene TRBJ2-7, with unresolved D. Trimming pared 6 bases from V and 2 bases from J, leaving 17 bases between. Per the germline V gene, CDR1 is SQVTM and CDR2 is ANQGSEA. This CDR3 is 14 amino acids long. Here the CDR3 DNA reads TGCAGCGTCCGTGGCGGACCCTTCACCTACGAGCAGTACTTC. Translation gives CSVRGGPFTYEQYF.

The chain is built from TRBV4-3 and TRBJ2-3; D unresolved. This CDR3 is built from 14 residues. Germline V CDR1 and CDR2: LGHNA, YSLEER. Trimming removed 1 base at V and 4 bases at J, with 9 bases between. The CDR3 sequence is CASSQGVRADTQYF. The CDR3 DNA is TGCGCCAGCAGCCAAGGGGTTAGAGCAGATACGCAGTATTTT.

The J gene is TRBJ2-2, the V gene TRBV6-5; tentative D call: TRBD1 (5 bases). CDR1 is MNHEY and CDR2 is SVGAGI in the germline V gene. V was pared by 10 bases and J by 6 bases, with 15 bases between. This CDR3 contains 13 residues. CDR3 loop: CATGSALAGELFF. CDR3 coding DNA: TGTGCCACAGGGTCAGCGTTAGCCGGGGAGCTGTTTTTT.

This chain links TRBV5-1 with TRBJ2-1, with a weak D call TRBD2 (5 bases). The germline V gene encodes CDR1 SGHRS and CDR2 YFSETQ. V lost 2 bases, J lost 0 bases, and 12 bases lay in between. This CDR3 has 16 amino acids. CDR3 coding DNA: TGCGCCAGCAGCTTTCGTAGCGCGAGCTCCTACAATGAGCAGTTCTTC. Translation: CASSFRSASSYNEQFF.

This clone was detected only once. The chain is built from TRBV2 and TRBJ2-7, with TRBD2 as a possible D gene (5 bases). CDR1 SNHLY and CDR2 FYNNEI come from the germline V gene. V lost 7 bases, J lost 3 bases, and 13 bases lay in between. The length of the CDR3 is 13 residues. Here the CDR3 DNA reads TGTGCCAGCACCCCCGGGAAGTTCTACGAGCAGTACTTC. Translation: CASTPGKFYEQYF.

V and J are TRBV10-1 and TRBJ2-7; D gene unclear. V was shortened by 0 bases and J by 1 base, with 10 bases between the two germline ends. Germline V gene lookup returns CDR1 WNHNN and CDR2 SYGVQD (reference sequence). The CDR3 is made up of 15 amino acids. DNA for the CDR3: TGCGCCAGCAGTGAGTCGCCGGCTAGTTCCTACGAGCAGTACTTC. Its translation is CASSESPASSYEQYF.

This clone appeared once. The genes are TRBV10-3 and TRBJ1-1; D is possibly TRBD1 (5 bases). Between the trimmed V and J ends, which lost 4 bases and 0 bases, there was a span of 21 bases. The CDR3 sequence is 18 residues long. Germline V gives CDR1 ENHRY, CDR2 SYGVKD. The CDR3 region has the DNA TGTGCCATCAGTGGCGAGAGGGGAGCCGCACTTTTGAACACTGAAGCTTTCTTT. Translating gives CAISGERGAALLNTEAFF.

The chain joins TRBV6-1 to TRBJ2-7, with D possibly matching TRBD2 (6 bases). Germline V lookup: CDR1 MNHNS, CDR2 SASEGT. Deletions cut 3 bases from V and 3 bases from J, with 15 bases between. The CDR3 sequence is 15 residues long. The CDR3 loop is CASSEGLQPNYEQYF. The DNA of the CDR3 is TGTGCCAGCAGTGAGGGACTGCAGCCCAACTACGAGCAGTACTTC.

The chain joins TRBV5-1 to TRBJ2-7, with 8 bases that match TRBD2. The CDR3 spans 15 residues. The junction had 11 bases not matched to a gene; V was cut back by 7 bases and J by 2 bases. Per the germline V gene, CDR1 is SGHRS and CDR2 is YFSETQ. The CDR3, as DNA: TGCGCCAGCGGACTAGCCGAGGGGGGCACCTACGAGCAGTACTTC. Translating gives CASGLAEGGTYEQYF.

The chain combines TRBV19 with TRBJ2-2, with TRBD1 matching over 7 bases. The ends lost 5 bases at V and 2 bases at J; junction bases unmatched: 5. The germline CDR1 and CDR2 sequences are LNHDA and SQIVND (reference sequence). CDR3 length equals 15 residues. The CDR3 nucleotides read TGTGCCAGTAGTTTTCACAGGGGAAACACCGGGGAGCTGTTTTTT. Its translation is CASSFHRGNTGELFF.

The chain recombines TRBV9 with TRBJ1-2; D is uncertain. There are 17 residues in the CDR3. Germline CDR1 reads SGDLS; CDR2 reads YYNGEE. Trimming stripped 0 bases from V and 0 bases from J, with 15 bases between. In nucleotides, the CDR3 is TGTGCCAGCAGCGTAGGGAACAGCTACTCCTCTAACTATGGCTACACCTTC. Residues: CASSVGNSYSSNYGYTF.

The CDR3 bases are TGTGCCAGCAGCTTCCCGGACAGGGCTAACGAGCAGTACTTC. It translates to CASSFPDRANEQYF. This chain links TRBV7-2 with TRBJ2-7; 8 nucleotides line up with TRBD1. Germline CDR1 and CDR2: SGHTA and FQGNSA. The J segment lost 5 bases and the V segment lost 3 bases, leaving 6 bases of the junction unmatched. The CDR3 length is 14 residues. Full variable domain (outside the CDR3, taken from reference TRBV7-2 and TRBJ2-7): GAGVSQSPSNKVTEKGKDVELRCDPISGHTALYWYRQSLGQGLEFLIYFQGNSAPDKSGLPSDRFSAERTGGSVSTLTIQRTQQEDSAVYLCASSFPDRANEQYFGPGTRLTVT.

As for this clone: The same CDR3 arises from other DNA sequences in this sample as well. The chain uses TRBV9 and TRBJ2-7, with D possibly TRBD2 on 6 matching bases. The germline V gene has CDR1 SGDLS and CDR2 YYNGEE. Between the trimmed V and J ends, which lost 3 bases and 2 bases, there was a span of 9 bases. The length of the CDR3 is 13 residues. CDR3 residues: CASSAPGAYEQYF. The CDR3 DNA reads as TGTGCCAGCAGCGCCCCGGGGGCCTACGAGCAGTACTTC.

The V gene is TRBV5-1, the J gene TRBJ2-6; 9 nucleotides align to TRBD1. V lost 3 bases to trimming and J lost 0 bases; unmatched junction nucleotides: 10. This CDR3 spans 19 amino acids. Per the germline V gene, CDR1 is SGHRS and CDR2 is YFSETQ. This CDR3 is CASSSAPPGQGSGANVLTF. The DNA of the CDR3 is TGCGCCAGCAGCTCGGCCCCTCCGGGACAGGGCTCTGGGGCCAACGTCCTGACTTTC.

The rearrangement joins TRBV29-1 to TRBJ2-7; D gene ambiguous. Trimming took 5 bases from V and 0 from J, leaving 17 bases between them. This CDR3 spans 15 amino acids. CDR1 is SQVTM and CDR2 is ANQGSEA in the germline V gene. This CDR3 reads CSVYGSMTHSYEQYF. The CDR3 nucleotides are TGCAGCGTTTACGGCAGCATGACCCACTCCTACGAGCAGTACTTC.

The genes are TRBV7-9 and TRBJ1-4; TRBD1 agrees at 8 bases. Trimming removed 5 bases from V and 3 bases from J; junction bases left unmatched: 2. The CDR3 extends over 14 amino acids. Germline V gene sequence: CDR1 SEHNR, CDR2 FQNEAQ (reference sequence). The DNA of the CDR3 is TGTGCCAGCAGCCCGGACAGGGCTAATGAAAAACTGTTTTTT. It translates to CASSPDRANEKLFF.

CDR3 in amino acids: CAISDATGFGAKASVPYEQYF. The CDR3 DNA follows: TGTGCCATCAGTGACGCAACCGGTTTTGGTGCCAAGGCTAGCGTCCCCTACGAGCAGTACTTC. The chain combines TRBV10-3 with TRBJ2-7; TRBD2 might be the D (6 bases). CDR3 length: 21 residues. Trimming shortened V by 3 bases and J by 2 bases, and 32 bases separated the two germline ends. Germline V gene sequence: CDR1 ENHRY, CDR2 SYGVKD.

V and J are TRBV9 and TRBJ2-2; 9 positions match TRBD1. The germline gives CDR1 SGDLS, CDR2 YYNGEE. The CDR3 is 15 amino acids. V shed 5 bases, J shed 0 bases, and the junction held 2 bases outside the gene matches. The CDR3 loop is CASRGTGTNTGELFF. The CDR3 DNA is TGTGCCAGCAGGGGGACAGGGACGAACACCGGGGAGCTGTTTTTT.

As for this clone: Other DNA sequences in this specimen translate into the identical CDR3. The chain employs TRBV6-1 and TRBJ2-7; D possibly corresponds to TRBD2 (6 bases). Trimming pared 1 base from V and 0 bases from J, leaving 10 bases between. This CDR3 is built from 15 residues. Germline V lookup: CDR1 MNHNS, CDR2 SASEGT. This CDR3 reads CASSEGLGDSYEQYF. The CDR3 DNA is TGTGCCAGCAGTGAAGGACTAGGTGACTCCTACGAGCAGTACTTC.